This T cell receptor (beta chain) was observed in a study of OX40 agonist ivuxolimab in advanced cancers. This table comes from immunoSEQ multiplex PCR, and its TCRdb copy is limited to in-frame clones, with some not included. The sample lists more than 10,000 clones, around 67% occurring once. Per the germline V gene, CDR1 is LGHNA and CDR2 is YSLEER. This CDR3 is built from 17 residues. Between the trimmed V and J ends, which lost 0 bases and 5 bases, there was a span of 16 bases. The clonotype was recovered from an adult with an advanced solid tumor such as melanoma, head and neck, liver or kidney cancer. The chain couples TRBV4-3 to TRBJ1-4, with D perhaps TRBD1 (5 bases). This specimen consisted of CD4+ or CD8+ T cells sorted from blood, obtained in a trial of the OX40 agonist ivuxolimab. CDR3 bases: TGCGCCAGCAGCCAAGATCCGTATAGGGGTGGGAATGAAAAACTGTTTTTT. The encoded protein is CASSQDPYRGGNEKLFF.